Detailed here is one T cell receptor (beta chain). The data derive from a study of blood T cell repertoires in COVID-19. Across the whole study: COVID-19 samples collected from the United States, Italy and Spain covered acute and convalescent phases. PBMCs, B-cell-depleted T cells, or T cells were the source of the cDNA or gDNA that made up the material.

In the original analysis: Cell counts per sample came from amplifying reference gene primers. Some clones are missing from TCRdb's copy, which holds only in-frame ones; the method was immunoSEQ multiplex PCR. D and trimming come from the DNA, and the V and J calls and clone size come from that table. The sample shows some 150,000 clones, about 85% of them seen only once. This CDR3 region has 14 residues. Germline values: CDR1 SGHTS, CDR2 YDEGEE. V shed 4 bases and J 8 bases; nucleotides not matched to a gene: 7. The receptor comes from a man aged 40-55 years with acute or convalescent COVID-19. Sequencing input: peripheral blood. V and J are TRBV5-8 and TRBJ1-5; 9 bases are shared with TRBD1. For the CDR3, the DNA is TGTGCCAGCAGCGCGCACAGGGGGCAGGAGCCCCAGCATTTT. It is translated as CASSAHRGQEPQHF.